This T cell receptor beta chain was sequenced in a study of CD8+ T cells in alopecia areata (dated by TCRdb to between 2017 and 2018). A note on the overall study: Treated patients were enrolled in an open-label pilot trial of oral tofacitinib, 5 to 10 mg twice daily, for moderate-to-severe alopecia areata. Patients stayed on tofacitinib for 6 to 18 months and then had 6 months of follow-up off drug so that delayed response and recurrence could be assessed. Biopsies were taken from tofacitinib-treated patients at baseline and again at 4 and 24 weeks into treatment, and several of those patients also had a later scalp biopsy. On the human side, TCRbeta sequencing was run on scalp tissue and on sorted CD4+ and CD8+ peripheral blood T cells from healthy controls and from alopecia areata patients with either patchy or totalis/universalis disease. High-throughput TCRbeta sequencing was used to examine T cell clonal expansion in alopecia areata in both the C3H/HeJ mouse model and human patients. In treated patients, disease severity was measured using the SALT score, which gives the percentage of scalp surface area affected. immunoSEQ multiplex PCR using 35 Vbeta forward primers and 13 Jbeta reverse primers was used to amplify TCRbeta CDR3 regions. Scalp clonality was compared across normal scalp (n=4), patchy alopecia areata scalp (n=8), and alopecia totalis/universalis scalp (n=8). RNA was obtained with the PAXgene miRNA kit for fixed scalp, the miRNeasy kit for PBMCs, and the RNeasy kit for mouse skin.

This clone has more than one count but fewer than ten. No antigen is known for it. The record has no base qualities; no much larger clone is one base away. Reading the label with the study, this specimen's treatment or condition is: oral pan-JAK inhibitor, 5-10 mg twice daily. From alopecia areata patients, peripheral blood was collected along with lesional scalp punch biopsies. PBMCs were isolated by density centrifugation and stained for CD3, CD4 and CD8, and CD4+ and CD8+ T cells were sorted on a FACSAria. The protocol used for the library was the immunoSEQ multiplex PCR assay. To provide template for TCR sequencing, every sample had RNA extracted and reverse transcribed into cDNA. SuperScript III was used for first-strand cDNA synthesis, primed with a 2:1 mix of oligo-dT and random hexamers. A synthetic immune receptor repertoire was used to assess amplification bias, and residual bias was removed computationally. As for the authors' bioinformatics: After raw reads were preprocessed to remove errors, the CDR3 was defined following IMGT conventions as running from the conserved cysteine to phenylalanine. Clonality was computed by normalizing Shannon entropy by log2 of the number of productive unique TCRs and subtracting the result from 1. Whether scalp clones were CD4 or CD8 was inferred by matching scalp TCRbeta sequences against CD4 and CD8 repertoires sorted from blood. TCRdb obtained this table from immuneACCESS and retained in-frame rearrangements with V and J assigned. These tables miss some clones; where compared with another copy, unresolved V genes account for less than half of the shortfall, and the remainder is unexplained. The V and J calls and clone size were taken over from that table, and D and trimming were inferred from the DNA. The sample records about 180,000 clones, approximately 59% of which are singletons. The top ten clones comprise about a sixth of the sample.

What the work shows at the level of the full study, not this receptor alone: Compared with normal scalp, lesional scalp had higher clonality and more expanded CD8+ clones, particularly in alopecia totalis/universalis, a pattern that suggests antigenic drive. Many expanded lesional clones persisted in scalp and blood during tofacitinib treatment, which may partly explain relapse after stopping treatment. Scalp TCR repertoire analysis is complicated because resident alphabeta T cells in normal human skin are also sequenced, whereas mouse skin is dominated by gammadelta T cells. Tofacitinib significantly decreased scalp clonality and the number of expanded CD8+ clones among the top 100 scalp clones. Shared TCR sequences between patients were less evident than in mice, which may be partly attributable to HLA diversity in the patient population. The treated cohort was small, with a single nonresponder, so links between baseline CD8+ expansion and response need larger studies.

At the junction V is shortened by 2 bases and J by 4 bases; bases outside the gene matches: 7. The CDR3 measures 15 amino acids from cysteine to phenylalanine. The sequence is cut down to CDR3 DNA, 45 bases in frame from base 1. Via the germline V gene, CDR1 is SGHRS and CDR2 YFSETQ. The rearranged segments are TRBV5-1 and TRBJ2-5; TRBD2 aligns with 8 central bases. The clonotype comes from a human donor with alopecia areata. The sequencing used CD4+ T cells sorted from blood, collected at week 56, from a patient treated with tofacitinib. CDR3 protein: CASSFGSGGGETQYF. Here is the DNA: TGCGCCAGCAGCTTCGGAAGCGGGGGAGGAGAGACCCAGTACTTC. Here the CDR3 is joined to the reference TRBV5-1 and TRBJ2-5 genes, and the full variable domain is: KAGVTQTPRYLIKTRGQQVTLSCSPISGHRSVSWYQQTPGQGLQFLFEYFSETQRNKGNFPGRFSGRQFSNSRSEMNVSTLELGDSALYLCASSFGSGGGETQYFGPGTRLLVL.